The 29 T cell receptor beta chains below were found in one sample sequenced in a study of T-cell reconstitution after alpha-beta-depleted transplantation in children (dated by TCRdb to the mid-2010s). Libraries came from PCR. TCRdb lists the instrument as Illumina HiSeq 2500. TCR libraries were prepared with molecular barcoding, using unique molecular identifiers to normalize TCRbeta repertoire quantification. The raw public reads went through TCRdb reprocessing: fastp at Q25, MiXCR clone calling, in-frame beta chains kept. Entries that share a CDR3 protein sequence are merged under the most common genes and DNA. Within this sample are 350,000 to 500,000 distinct CDR3 sequences, with around two fifths of them counted one time only. Together, the top ten hold around a quarter of the sample. The sample's treatment or condition, from its label and the paper: allogeneic hematopoietic cell transplantation with graft depleted of TCRalphabeta T cells and CD19 B cells.

The material was PBMCs, obtained before TCRalphabeta/CD19-depleted stem cell transplant. The receptors stem from a girl aged 2 to 10 with aplastic anemia, due to receive a stem cell transplant.

This clonotype was counted at least ten times. The chain uses TRBV5-5 and TRBJ2-1; 8 bases fit TRBD1. The germline gives CDR1 SGHKS, CDR2 YYEKEE (reference sequence). The V and J ends lost 4 bases and 4 bases, in that order; junction bases with no gene match: 4. The CDR3 runs to 14 residues. The CDR3: CASSRQGKYNEQFF. CDR3 DNA: TGTGCCAGCAGCAGACAGGGGAAATACAATGAGCAGTTCTTC.

CDR3: CASSEAAASSYEQYF. CDR3 coding DNA: TGTGCCAGCAGTGAGGCAGCGGCCTCTTCCTACGAGCAGTACTTC. The gene calls are TRBV25-1 and TRBJ2-7; tentative D call: TRBD2 (5 bases). V was shortened by 3 bases and J by 1 base, with 13 bases between the two germline ends. CDR1 and CDR2 from the germline V gene are MGHDK and SYGVNS. The CDR3 is 15 residues long.

To note about this clonotype: An end of the junction does not agree with germline; a read error may underlie this. The chain is built from TRBV7-3 and TRBJ2-7, with D possibly TRBD1 on 5 matching bases. The germline CDR1 and CDR2 sequences are SGHTA and FQGTGA. The CDR3 has 17 amino acids. Here the CDR3 reads CASSKLFDSEHLYEQYF. CDR3 coding DNA: TGTGCCAGCAGCAAACTATTCGACAGCGAACACCTCTACGAGCAATACTTC.

The rearrangement joins TRBV20-1 to TRBJ1-5; 8 bases are a match to TRBD1. The germline gives CDR1 DFQATT, CDR2 SNEGSKA (reference sequence). This CDR3 region has 14 residues. After removal of 4 bases from V and 3 bases from J, the junction contained 5 bases not matched to a gene. The CDR3 loop reads CSANRGGVNQPQHF. CDR3 bases: TGCAGTGCTAACAGGGGGGGAGTCAATCAGCCCCAGCATTTT.

There are many counts of this clonotype. J is TRBJ2-7 and V is TRBV5-1; TRBD1 agrees at 7 bases. This CDR3 spans 15 amino acids. V gave up 0 bases and J gave up 3 bases; unmatched junction bases: 6. Looked up from germline, CDR1 is SGHRS and CDR2 is YFSETQ. In DNA, the CDR3 is TGCGCCAGCAGCTTGGACGGGACAGTCTTCTACGAGCAGTACTTC. Translated, it gives CASSLDGTVFYEQYF. Drawing the rest from reference TRBV5-1 and TRBJ2-7, the complete variable domain is KAGVTQTPRYLIKTRGQQVTLSCSPISGHRSVSWYQQTPGQGLQFLFEYFSETQRNKGNFPGRFSGRQFSNSRSEMNVSTLELGDSALYLCASSLDGTVFYEQYFGPGTRLTVT.

This clonotype came up many times. This sequence joins TRBV7-6 and TRBJ2-3; 11 nucleotides align to TRBD2. The CDR3 length is 16 residues. V lost 6 bases to trimming and J lost 4 bases; unmatched junction nucleotides: 9. Germline CDR1 SGHVS, CDR2 FNYEAQ. CDR3 sequence: CASSFRLAGKSDTQYF. The CDR3 DNA reads TGTGCCAGCAGTTTTCGACTAGCGGGAAAGTCAGATACGCAGTATTTT.

The rearrangement links TRBV30 to TRBJ1-2; no clear D. Germline CDR1 GTSNPN, CDR2 SVGIG (reference sequence). The CDR3 length is 15 residues. V was trimmed by 3 bases and J by 2 bases, leaving 16 bases between them. CDR3 in amino acids: CAWRSRAPKNYGYTF. The CDR3 region has the DNA TGTGCCTGGAGGTCGCGGGCCCCAAAGAACTATGGCTACACCTTC.

This rearrangement joins TRBV5-1 to TRBJ2-7; TRBD2 is a possible D gene (6 bases). The CDR3 extends over 13 amino acids. Trimming shortened V by 4 bases and J by 7 bases, and 15 bases separated the two germline ends. Germline lookup yields CDR1 SGHRS and CDR2 YFSETQ. The CDR3 DNA sequence: TGCGCCAGCAGCCATACTAGCAACGGGGAGCAGTACTTC. This translates into CASSHTSNGEQYF.

Concerning this clonotype itself: An end of the junction differs from the germline gene, which may be a read error. The chain uses TRBV7-2 and TRBJ1-2; no clear D. CDR1 is SGHTA and CDR2 is FQGNSA in the germline V gene. CDR3 length: 12 amino acids. Written as DNA, the CDR3 is TGTGCCAGCAGCCTAGCAGGTTTTGGCTACACCTTC. It specifies CASSLAGFGYTF.

As for this clonotype: One end of the junction is discordant with germline, which a read error may explain. This rearrangement joins TRBV29-1 to TRBJ2-2; the D gene could be TRBD1 or TRBD2 (5 bases each). Germline CDR1 and CDR2: SQVTM and ANQGSEA. There are 13 residues in the CDR3. The DNA for the CDR3 is TGCAGCGTTGTGTCCAGGGTCGCCGGGGAACTGTTTTTT. It is translated as CSVVSRVAGELFF.

At least ten counts were recorded for this clonotype. The chain recombines TRBV6-5 with TRBJ2-1, with 9 bases identical to TRBD1. In germline, CDR1 is MNHEY, CDR2 SVGAGI. The V and J ends lost 10 bases and 12 bases, in that order; junction bases with no gene match: 19. There are 15 residues in the CDR3. In DNA, the CDR3 is TGTGCCACCAACCCGGGACAGGGACGTGCACAGGGGCAGTTCTTC. Its translation: CATNPGQGRAQGQFF.

This rearrangement joins TRBV5-1 to TRBJ2-1; 12 bases map to TRBD2. From germline, CDR1 is SGHRS and CDR2 YFSETQ. CDR3 length equals 17 residues. The trim removed 4 bases at V and 7 bases at J, leaving 12 bases unmatched. CDR3 in DNA: TGCGCCAGCAGCCCCGGACTAGCGGGGATAGCGTGGAATGAGCAGTTCTTC. It yields the protein CASSPGLAGIAWNEQFF.

The J gene is TRBJ1-2, the V gene TRBV3-1; D might be TRBD1 (6 bases). V was clipped by 0 bases and J by 4 bases, with 18 bases between them. From germline, CDR1 is LGHDT and CDR2 YNNKEL (reference sequence). The CDR3 length is 17 residues. CDR3 coding DNA: TGTGCCAGCAGCCAAGATGGTTCAGGGGCGAACCTCTATGGCTACACCTTC. Translating gives CASSQDGSGANLYGYTF.

This clonotype was counted a single time. The J gene is TRBJ1-3, the V gene TRBV20-1; D is unresolved. This CDR3 has 14 amino acids. Germline V gives CDR1 DFQATT, CDR2 SNEGSKA (reference sequence). V lost 5 bases to trimming and J lost 0 bases, with 11 bases between them. CDR3 DNA: TGCAGTGCTGGCGAGGGATACTCTGGAAACACCATATATTTT. Protein: CSAGEGYSGNTIYF.

In this sample, this clonotype turned up many times. The chain joins TRBV6-2 or TRBV6-3 to TRBJ2-3, with D hard to call. The CDR3 has 15 amino acids. Germline V gene data show CDR1 as MNHEY and CDR2 as SVGEGT. The V gene lost 4 bases and the J gene lost 2 bases, with 13 bases spanning the gap. The CDR3 region has the DNA TGTGCCAGCAGTTTGGCGAGCGCCCCCACAGATACGCAGTATTTT. Translation: CASSLASAPTDTQYF.

This clonotype was seen a few times. V usage is TRBV6-1 and J usage is TRBJ2-7, with D tentatively TRBD2 (5 bases). Germline V gene sequence: CDR1 MNHNS, CDR2 SASEGT. The CDR3 contains 15 residues. Trimming shortened V by 6 bases and J by 1 base, and 16 bases separated the two germline ends. CDR3 in amino acids: CASRPSEDRSYEQYF. DNA of the CDR3: TGTGCCAGCAGACCCTCGGAGGACCGATCCTACGAGCAGTACTTC.

This clonotype was seen ten or more times. The J gene is TRBJ2-3, the V gene TRBV20-1; a weak D match, TRBD2 (6 bases). The germline V gene encodes CDR1 DFQATT and CDR2 SNEGSKA (reference sequence). V lost 6 bases to trimming and J lost 8 bases, with 15 bases between them. The length of the CDR3 is 12 residues. Here the CDR3 DNA reads TGCAGTGCGCCGTGGCGGGACGGTACGCAGTATTTT. Its translation: CSAPWRDGTQYF.

This clonotype has ten or more counts. The V call is TRBV28, the J call TRBJ2-7; no reliable D call. The V end lost 2 bases, the J end lost 2 bases, and 7 bases lay between the germline ends. CDR3 size: 13 residues. The germline gives CDR1 MDHEN, CDR2 SYDVKM. For the CDR3, the DNA is TGTGCCAGCAGTTTAGGAGAGACCTACGAGCAGTACTTC. Its protein is CASSLGETYEQYF. Full variable domain (rest looked up from reference TRBV28 and TRBJ2-7): DVKVTQSSRYLVKRTGEKVFLECVQDMDHENMFWYRQDPGLGLRLIYFSYDVKMKEKGDIPEGYSVSREKKERFSLILESASTNQTSMYLCASSLGETYEQYFGPGTRLTVT.

A few counts support this clonotype. V usage is TRBV3-1 and J usage is TRBJ2-5, with 7 nucleotides matching TRBD1. J lost 4 bases, V lost 1 base, and 12 bases had no gene match. This CDR3 spans 17 amino acids. Germline V gene data show CDR1 as LGHDT and CDR2 as YNNKEL (reference sequence). CDR3 amino acids: CASSQVADRVSLETQYF. For the CDR3, the DNA is TGTGCCAGCAGCCAAGTCGCCGACAGGGTCTCGTTAGAGACCCAGTACTTC.

This clonotype occurred many times. The J gene is TRBJ1-6, the V gene TRBV3-1, with 7 positions matching TRBD1. The CDR3 contains 14 residues. Trimming cost V 2 bases and J 5 bases; bases outside gene matches: 0. The germline gives CDR1 LGHDT, CDR2 YNNKEL (reference sequence). The CDR3 DNA reads as TGTGCCAGCAGCCAAACAGGGGATAATTCACCCCTCCACTTT. It specifies CASSQTGDNSPLHF.

This sequence joins TRBV15 and TRBJ2-1; D perhaps matches TRBD1 (7 bases). The CDR3 loop spans 14 amino acids. CDR1 and CDR2 (germline): LNHNV, YYDKDF (reference sequence). With 8 bases removed from V and 7 bases from J, the gap between germline ends came to 18 bases. CDR3 sequence (DNA): TGTGCCACCCGCGTCGCAGGGGGGATAAATGAGCAGTTCTTC. Its protein product is CATRVAGGINEQFF.

V usage is TRBV10-3 and J usage is TRBJ2-3; D perhaps matches TRBD2 (7 bases). CDR3 length equals 14 residues. Germline assignment: CDR1 ENHRY and CDR2 SYGVKD. V was shortened by 3 bases and J by 1 base, with 8 bases between the two germline ends. CDR3 coding DNA: TGTGCCATCAGTGACGGGGGGCGCACAGATACGCAGTATTTT. It encodes CAISDGGRTDTQYF.

This rearrangement joins TRBV7-2 to TRBJ2-2; 8 positions match TRBD2. This CDR3 contains 17 residues. Per germline, CDR1 SGHTA and CDR2 FQGNSA. The V segment lost 3 bases and the J segment 4 bases; nucleotides outside the gene matches: 10. This CDR3 reads CASSFWGSGGPTGELFF. The CDR3 DNA reads as TGTGCCAGCAGCTTTTGGGGCAGCGGGGGCCCCACCGGGGAGCTGTTTTTT.

This clonotype has more than one count but fewer than ten. The chain is built from TRBV20-1 and TRBJ1-3; tentative D call: TRBD1 (5 bases). V lost 3 bases and J lost 5, with 23 bases in between. There are 17 residues in the CDR3. Germline-derived CDR1 and CDR2 are DFQATT and SNEGSKA (reference sequence). The CDR3 sequence: CSASDGGGGIGRNTIYF. In DNA form, the CDR3 reads TGCAGTGCTAGTGATGGGGGGGGAGGCATCGGTAGAAACACCATATATTTT.

This clonotype was recorded many times. The rearrangement uses TRBV7-6 and TRBJ1-2; possibly TRBD1 for D (5 bases). The CDR3 runs 12 residues. CDR1 and CDR2 from the germline V gene are SGHVS and FNYEAQ. Trimming took off 4 bases at V and 4 bases at J, with 7 bases between the two ends. The CDR3 region has the DNA TGTGCCAGCAGCTCGGGGGTCTATGGCTACACCTTC. This sequence encodes CASSSGVYGYTF.

The chain couples TRBV7-2 to TRBJ2-1; D is undetermined. Germline CDR1 reads SGHTA; CDR2 reads FQGNSA. The CDR3 is 16 residues long. The V and J ends lost 5 bases and 0 bases respectively, with 14 bases between them. CDR3 amino acids: CASSPPPTSSYNEQFF. The CDR3 DNA follows: TGTGCCAGCAGCCCTCCGCCAACAAGCTCCTACAATGAGCAGTTCTTC.

The CDR3: CATWRGQVDGYTF. The CDR3 nucleotides are TGTGCCACCTGGAGAGGACAGGTCGATGGCTACACCTTC. The J gene is TRBJ1-2, the V gene TRBV10-3; the match to TRBD1 covers 7 bases. This CDR3 has 13 amino acids. Unmatched junction bases numbered 11, after V lost 10 bases and J lost 6 bases. Germline V gene lookup returns CDR1 ENHRY and CDR2 SYGVKD.

There are a few counts of this clonotype. The V call is TRBV7-6, the J call TRBJ1-6; TRBD1 matches 7 bases. Germline V gene lookup returns CDR1 SGHVS and CDR2 FNYEAQ. The V segment lost 5 bases and the J segment 5 bases; nucleotides outside the gene matches: 3. The CDR3 has 14 amino acids. The CDR3 region has the DNA TGTGCCAGCAGCCCCGGGACAGATAATTCACCCCTCCACTTT. Protein product: CASSPGTDNSPLHF.

Ten or more counts support this clonotype. J is TRBJ1-1 and V is TRBV29-1, with D maybe TRBD1 (5 bases). The V and J ends lost 5 bases and 6 bases respectively, with 10 bases between them. CDR3 length equals 11 residues. Germline lookup yields CDR1 SQVTM and CDR2 ANQGSEA. The CDR3 region is CSVFGGPEAFF. CDR3 DNA sequence: TGCAGCGTTTTTGGGGGACCTGAAGCTTTCTTT.